Shown below are 3 T cell receptor beta chains from a single sample sequenced in a study of CD8 T cells in ankylosing spondylitis. Regarding the study as a whole: Among TCR beta sequences, a motif of eight highly homologous variants appeared characteristic of ankylosing spondylitis blood.

Their recognized antigens are unknown. MiXCR, run by TCRdb on the 5' RACE reads, gives a single entry per CDR3 protein. The repertoire has over 400,000 distinct CDR3 sequences, roughly a quarter of them found once; the top ten carry roughly 0.8%. What was sequenced was blood, either unsorted or a sorted T cell fraction (not recorded which). The origin of the receptors is a male donor with ankylosing spondylitis.

V and J are TRBV7-9 and TRBJ2-3; D perhaps matches TRBD1 (5 bases). Trimming left V 2 bases short and J 5 bases short, with 11 bases between. CDR3 size: 14 residues. Per the germline V gene, CDR1 is SEHNR and CDR2 is FQNEAQ (reference sequence). CDR3 sequence (DNA): TGTGCCAGCAGCTTATCGCAGGGCCTAGATACGCAGTATTTT. Translating gives CASSLSQGLDTQYF.

This clonotype was picked up a small number of times. The V gene is TRBV12-3 or TRBV12-4, the J gene TRBJ2-5; no firm D call. This CDR3 is 13 amino acids long. The V gene lost 2 bases and the J gene lost 7 bases, with 11 bases spanning the gap. CDR3 DNA: TGTGCCAGCAGTTTAATAGGGTACGGGACCCAGTACTTC. Translating gives CASSLIGYGTQYF.

J is TRBJ2-2 and V is TRBV4-1; TRBD1 might be the D (6 bases). Trimming stripped 1 base from V and 7 bases from J, with 10 bases between. Germline V gene sequence: CDR1 MGHRA, CDR2 YSYEKL. The CDR3 spans 14 residues. The CDR3 DNA follows: TGCGCCAGCAGCCAAGGCCCCAGGGGCGGGGAGCTGTTTTTT. It yields the protein CASSQGPRGGELFF.